This T cell receptor (beta chain) was recovered during a study of cytomegalovirus exposure and HLA in healthy donors. About the study: Researchers previously reported finding just under 120 million unique TCR beta sequences from roughly 180 million T cells. As released early, the data held about 85 million unique TCRs from HLA-typed donors.

On this clone: Its antigen is still unknown.

13 Jbeta primers and 60 Vbeta primers were used for the PCR. Measured with immunoSEQ multiplex PCR; TCRdb has only the in-frame clones, and not every one. This sample has about 160,000 clones, with about 75% found just once. Broader study findings: Being productive about 90% or about 30% of the time was typical of most TCR beta V segments in an earlier analysis. DRB1 had the most TCR associations and HLA-C the fewest, a later analysis found, with rates varying by HLA locus.

Trimming pared 10 bases from V and 1 base from J, leaving 19 bases between. Germline V lookup: CDR1 ENHRY, CDR2 SYGVKD. This CDR3 has 15 residues. What was sequenced was PBMCs. The sequence was obtained from a woman between 50 and 59 years old in good health and CMV-seropositive. The chain links TRBV10-3 to TRBJ1-1, with D hard to call. This CDR3 is CATTMMVGGNTEAFF. The CDR3 DNA reads as TGTGCCACGACCATGATGGTTGGAGGGAACACTGAAGCTTTCTTT.